This TCR beta chain was identified during a study of T cells in Graves' hyperthyroidism and ophthalmopathy. General study findings and limits: Researchers found most expanded thyroid clonotypes above 0.001 in blood as well.

In the case of this clonotype: Its antigen is unidentified.

Trimming cost V 4 bases and J 4 bases; bases outside gene matches: 8. Per the germline V gene, CDR1 is MGHRA and CDR2 is YSYEKL. CDR3 length: 16 amino acids. RNA transcripts were the template for amplifying TCR beta CDR3 regions. TCR CDR3 underwent first-round RT-PCR with the HTBI primer set. TCRdb fed the multiplex PCR reads into MiXCR, producing one record per CDR3 protein. The sample gives about 130,000 distinct CDR3 sequences, roughly a fifth of which show up once; around 69% is in the top ten. The V and J genes are TRBV4-1 and TRBJ1-1; 11 nucleotides align to TRBD1. The origin of this receptor is a woman aged 45-60 years with Graves' hyperthyroidism that later progressed to Graves' ophthalmopathy. Sequenced input: blood. In DNA, the CDR3 is TGCGCCAGCAGCCTAAGGGACAGGGGGAGGAGCACTGAAGCTTTCTTT. Translating gives CASSLRDRGRSTEAFF.